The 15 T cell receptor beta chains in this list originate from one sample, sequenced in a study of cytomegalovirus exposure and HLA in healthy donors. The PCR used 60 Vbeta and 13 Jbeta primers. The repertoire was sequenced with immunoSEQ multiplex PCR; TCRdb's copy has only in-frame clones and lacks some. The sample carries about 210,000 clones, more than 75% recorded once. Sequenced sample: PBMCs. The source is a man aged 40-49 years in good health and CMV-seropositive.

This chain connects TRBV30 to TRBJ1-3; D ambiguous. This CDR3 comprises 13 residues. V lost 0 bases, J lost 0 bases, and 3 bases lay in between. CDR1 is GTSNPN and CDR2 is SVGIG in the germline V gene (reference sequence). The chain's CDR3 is CAWSVYSGNTIYF. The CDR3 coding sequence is TGTGCCTGGAGTGTATACTCTGGAAACACCATATATTTT.

The CDR3 DNA sequence: TGTGCCAGCAGCGCCCCCGGGGTGCCCCAGCATTTT. This gives the protein CASSAPGVPQHF. The J gene is TRBJ1-5, the V gene TRBV7-9; D ambiguous. CDR1 is SEHNR, CDR2 FQNEAQ, per germline (reference sequence). V lost 5 bases and J 9 bases, leaving 11 bases between the germline ends. This CDR3 has 12 amino acids.

The chain's CDR3 is CASSLAGYTEAFF. As DNA, the CDR3 is TGTGCCAGCAGTTTGGCAGGGTACACTGAAGCTTTCTTT. The chain has TRBV28 and TRBJ1-1; D possibly corresponds to TRBD1 (5 bases). The germline CDR1 and CDR2 sequences are MDHEN and SYDVKM. This CDR3 region has 13 residues. V dropped 3 bases and J dropped 3 bases, with 8 bases sitting between them.

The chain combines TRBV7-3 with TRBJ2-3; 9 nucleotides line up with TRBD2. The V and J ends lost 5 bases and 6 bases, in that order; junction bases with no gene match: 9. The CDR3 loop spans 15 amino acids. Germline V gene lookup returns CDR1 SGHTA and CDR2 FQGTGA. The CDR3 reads CASSQGGGGADTQYF. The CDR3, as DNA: TGTGCCAGCAGCCAGGGTGGCGGGGGGGCTGATACGCAGTATTTT. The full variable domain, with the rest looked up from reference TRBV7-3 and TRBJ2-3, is GAGVSQTPSNKVTEKGKYVELRCDPISGHTALYWYRQSLGQGPEFLIYFQGTGAADDSGLPNDRFFAVRPEGSVSTLKIQRTERGDSAVYLCASSQGGGGADTQYFGPGTRLTVL.

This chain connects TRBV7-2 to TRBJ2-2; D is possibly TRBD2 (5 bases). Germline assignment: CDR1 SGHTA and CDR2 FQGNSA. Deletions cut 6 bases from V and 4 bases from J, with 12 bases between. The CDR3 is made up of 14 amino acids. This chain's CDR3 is CASRVEGSTGELFF. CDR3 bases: TGTGCCAGCAGGGTTGAAGGGAGCACCGGGGAGCTGTTTTTT.

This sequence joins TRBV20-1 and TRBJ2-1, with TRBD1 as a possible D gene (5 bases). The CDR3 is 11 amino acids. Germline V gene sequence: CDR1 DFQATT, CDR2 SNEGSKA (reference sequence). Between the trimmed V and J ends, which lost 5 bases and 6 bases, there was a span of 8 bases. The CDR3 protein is CSAARGNEQFF. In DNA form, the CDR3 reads TGCAGTGCTGCAAGGGGCAATGAGCAGTTCTTC.

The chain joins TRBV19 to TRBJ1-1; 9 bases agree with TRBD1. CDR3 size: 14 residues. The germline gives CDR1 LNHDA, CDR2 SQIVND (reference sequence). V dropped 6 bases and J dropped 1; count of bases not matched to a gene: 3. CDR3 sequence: CASSIQGANTEAFF. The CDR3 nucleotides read TGTGCCAGTAGCATACAGGGGGCGAACACTGAAGCTTTCTTT.

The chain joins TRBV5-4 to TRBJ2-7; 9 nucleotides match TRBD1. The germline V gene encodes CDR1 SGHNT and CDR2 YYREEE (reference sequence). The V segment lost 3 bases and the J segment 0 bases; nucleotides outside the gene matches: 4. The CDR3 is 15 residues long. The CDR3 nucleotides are TGTGCCAGCAGCTCTCGACAGGGGGACTCCTACGAGCAGTACTTC. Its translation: CASSSRQGDSYEQYF.

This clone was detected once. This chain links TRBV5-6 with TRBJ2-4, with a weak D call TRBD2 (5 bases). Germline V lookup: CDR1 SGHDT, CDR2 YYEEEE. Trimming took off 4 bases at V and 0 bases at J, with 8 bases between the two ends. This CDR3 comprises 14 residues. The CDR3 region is CASSPRVAKNIQYF. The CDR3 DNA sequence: TGTGCCAGCAGCCCGAGGGTAGCCAAAAACATTCAGTACTTC. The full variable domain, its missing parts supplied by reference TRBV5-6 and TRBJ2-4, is DAGVTQSPTHLIKTRGQQVTLRCSPKSGHDTVSWYQQALGQGPQFIFQYYEEEERQRGNFPDRFSGHQFPNYSSELNVNALLLGDSALYLCASSPRVAKNIQYFGAGTRLSVL.

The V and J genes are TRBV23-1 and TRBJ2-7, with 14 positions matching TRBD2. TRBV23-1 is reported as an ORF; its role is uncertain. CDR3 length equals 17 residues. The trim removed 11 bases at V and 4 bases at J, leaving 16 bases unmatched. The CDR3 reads CAEGMTTSGRAVYEQYF. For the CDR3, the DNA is TGCGCCGAAGGAATGACGACTAGCGGGAGGGCCGTTTACGAGCAGTACTTC.

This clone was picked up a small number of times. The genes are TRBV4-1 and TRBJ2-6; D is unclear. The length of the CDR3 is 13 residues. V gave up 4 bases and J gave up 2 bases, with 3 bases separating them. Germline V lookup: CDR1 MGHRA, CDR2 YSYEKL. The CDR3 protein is CASSPAGANVLTF. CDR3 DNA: TGCGCCAGCAGCCCTGCTGGGGCCAACGTCCTGACTTTC.

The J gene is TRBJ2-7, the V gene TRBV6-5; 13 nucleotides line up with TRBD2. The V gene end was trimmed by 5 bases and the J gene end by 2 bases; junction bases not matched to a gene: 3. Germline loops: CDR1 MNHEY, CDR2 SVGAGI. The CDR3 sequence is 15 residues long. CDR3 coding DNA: TGTGCCAGCAGTAGACTAGCGGGAGGAACCTACGAGCAGTACTTC. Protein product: CASSRLAGGTYEQYF.

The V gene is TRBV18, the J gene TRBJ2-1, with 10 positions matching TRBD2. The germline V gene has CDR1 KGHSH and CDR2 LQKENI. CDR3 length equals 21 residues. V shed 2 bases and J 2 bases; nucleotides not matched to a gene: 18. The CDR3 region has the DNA TGTGCCAGCTCACCAAAGGCATCGAGCGGGAGGGTTTGGGGAACCTACAATGAGCAGTTCTTC. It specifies CASSPKASSGRVWGTYNEQFF.

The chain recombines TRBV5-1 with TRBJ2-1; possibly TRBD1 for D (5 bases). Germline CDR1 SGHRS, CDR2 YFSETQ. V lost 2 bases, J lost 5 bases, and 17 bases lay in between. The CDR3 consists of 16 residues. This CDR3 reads CASSFLVQGIDNEQFF. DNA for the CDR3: TGCGCCAGCAGCTTTTTGGTGCAGGGCATCGACAATGAGCAGTTCTTC. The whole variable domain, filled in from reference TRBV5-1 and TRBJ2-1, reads KAGVTQTPRYLIKTRGQQVTLSCSPISGHRSVSWYQQTPGQGLQFLFEYFSETQRNKGNFPGRFSGRQFSNSRSEMNVSTLELGDSALYLCASSFLVQGIDNEQFFGPGTRLTVL.

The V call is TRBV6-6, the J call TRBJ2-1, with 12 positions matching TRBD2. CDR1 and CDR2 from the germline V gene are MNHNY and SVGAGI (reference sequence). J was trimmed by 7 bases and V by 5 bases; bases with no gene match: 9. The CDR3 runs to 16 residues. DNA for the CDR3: TGTGCCAGCAGTGCTTCGACTAGCGGGAGTGTTAATGAGCAGTTCTTC. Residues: CASSASTSGSVNEQFF.